This T cell receptor beta chain was sequenced in a study of T cell repertoires in cytomegalovirus infection. Study at large: In public TCR beta signatures, there were indications of both CMV infection and matching HLA type. Findings of the study overall: Clonotype analysis showed dominance of the ex vivo response by HLA-C-restricted CMV-specific TCR beta clonotypes. Summed frequency of public TCR beta families distinguished CMV carriers with the relevant HLA.

TCRdb recomputed calls from the reads with MiXCR, one row per CDR3 protein. The profile shows hundreds of thousands of distinct CDR3 sequences, 17% of them singletons. Points on this clonotype: Its antigen remains unknown.

What was sequenced was PBMCs. The receptor was derived from a human donor in good health (CMV status not recorded). Some clones in this sample may be carry-over from other donors' samples.

The DNA for the CDR3 is TGTGCCAGCAGTGTGGACAGGAGCTCCTACAATGAGCAGTTCTTC. Amino acids: CASSVDRSSYNEQFF. The chain links TRBV2 to TRBJ2-1; 7 bases align to TRBD1. The V gene's germline CDR1 is SNHLY and CDR2 FYNNEI. Germline trimming cut 4 bases from V and 0 bases from J; bases unmatched to any gene: 3. The CDR3 has 15 amino acids.